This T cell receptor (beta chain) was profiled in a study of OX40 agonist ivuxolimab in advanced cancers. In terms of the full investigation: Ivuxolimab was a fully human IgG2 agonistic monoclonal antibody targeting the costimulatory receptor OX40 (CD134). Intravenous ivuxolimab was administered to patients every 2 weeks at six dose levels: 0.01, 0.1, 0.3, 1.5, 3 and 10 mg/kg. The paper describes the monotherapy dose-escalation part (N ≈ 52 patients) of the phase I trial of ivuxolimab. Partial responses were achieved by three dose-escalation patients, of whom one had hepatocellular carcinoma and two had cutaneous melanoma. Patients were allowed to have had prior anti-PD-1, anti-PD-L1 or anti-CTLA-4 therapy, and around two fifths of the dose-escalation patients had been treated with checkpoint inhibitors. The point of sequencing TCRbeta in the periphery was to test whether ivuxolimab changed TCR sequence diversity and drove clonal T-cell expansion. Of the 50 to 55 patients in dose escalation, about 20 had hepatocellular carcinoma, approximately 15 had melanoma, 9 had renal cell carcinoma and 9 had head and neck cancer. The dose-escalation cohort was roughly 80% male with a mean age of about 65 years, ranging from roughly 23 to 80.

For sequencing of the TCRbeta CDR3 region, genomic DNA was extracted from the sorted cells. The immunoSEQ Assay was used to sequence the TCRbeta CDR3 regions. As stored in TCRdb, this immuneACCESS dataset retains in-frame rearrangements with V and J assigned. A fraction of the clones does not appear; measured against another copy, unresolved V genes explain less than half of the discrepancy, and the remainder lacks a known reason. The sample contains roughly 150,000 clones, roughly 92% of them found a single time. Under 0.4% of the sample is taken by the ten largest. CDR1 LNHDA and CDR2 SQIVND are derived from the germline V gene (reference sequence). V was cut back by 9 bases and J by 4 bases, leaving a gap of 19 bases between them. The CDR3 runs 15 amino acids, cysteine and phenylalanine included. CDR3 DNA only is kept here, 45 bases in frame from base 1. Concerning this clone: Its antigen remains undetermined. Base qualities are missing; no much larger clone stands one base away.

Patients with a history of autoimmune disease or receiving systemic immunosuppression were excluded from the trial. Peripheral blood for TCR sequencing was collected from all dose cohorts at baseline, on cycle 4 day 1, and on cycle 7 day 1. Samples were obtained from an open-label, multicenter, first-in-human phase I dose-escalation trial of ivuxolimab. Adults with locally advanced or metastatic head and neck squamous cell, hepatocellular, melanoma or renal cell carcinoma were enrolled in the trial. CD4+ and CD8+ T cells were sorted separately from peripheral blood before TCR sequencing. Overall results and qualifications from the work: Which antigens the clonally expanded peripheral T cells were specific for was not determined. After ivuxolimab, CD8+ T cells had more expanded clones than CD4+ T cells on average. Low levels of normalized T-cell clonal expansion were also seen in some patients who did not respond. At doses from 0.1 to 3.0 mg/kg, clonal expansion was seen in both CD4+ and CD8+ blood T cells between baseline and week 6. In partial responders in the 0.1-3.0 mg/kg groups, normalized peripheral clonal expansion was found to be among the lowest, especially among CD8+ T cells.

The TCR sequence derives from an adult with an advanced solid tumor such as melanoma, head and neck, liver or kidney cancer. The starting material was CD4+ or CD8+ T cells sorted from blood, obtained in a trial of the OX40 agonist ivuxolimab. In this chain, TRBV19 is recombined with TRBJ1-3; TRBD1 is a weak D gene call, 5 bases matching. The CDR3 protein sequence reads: CARLKGSLFGNTIYF. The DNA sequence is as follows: TGTGCCAGGCTTAAGGGGAGCCTATTCGGAAACACCATATATTTT.